The T cell receptor beta chain under discussion was sequenced for a study of CD8 T cells in ankylosing spondylitis. About this clonotype: Its antigen is currently unknown.

Each TCR beta library was made by quantitative 5'-RACE that incorporated molecular barcodes. TCRdb redid the calling of the 5' RACE reads with MiXCR, one entry per CDR3 protein. Among roughly 670,000 distinct CDR3 sequences listed, over 15% were seen once. Study outcomes and limitations: In ankylosing spondylitis patients, matched synovial fluid reportedly showed significant enrichment of disease-linked clones. Blood of patients with ankylosing spondylitis appeared to be characterized by a TCR beta motif of eight or nine highly homologous variants. Clones linked with disease were CD8+ and fairly uncommon in the peripheral blood. Previously reported in reactive arthritis synovial fluid and blood were some of the motif variants.

V dropped 3 bases and J dropped 4; count of bases not matched to a gene: 3. The germline CDR1 and CDR2 sequences are LGHNT and FRNRAP. The CDR3 loop spans 15 amino acids. This TCR came from a male donor with ankylosing spondylitis. This chain uses TRBV12-5 with TRBJ2-1; 10 bases align to TRBD2. The sequencing sample was made of blood, either unsorted or a sorted T cell fraction (not recorded which). CDR3 amino acids: CASGFDSGGYNEQFF. The CDR3 nucleotides are TGTGCTAGTGGTTTCGATAGCGGGGGGTACAATGAGCAGTTCTTC.